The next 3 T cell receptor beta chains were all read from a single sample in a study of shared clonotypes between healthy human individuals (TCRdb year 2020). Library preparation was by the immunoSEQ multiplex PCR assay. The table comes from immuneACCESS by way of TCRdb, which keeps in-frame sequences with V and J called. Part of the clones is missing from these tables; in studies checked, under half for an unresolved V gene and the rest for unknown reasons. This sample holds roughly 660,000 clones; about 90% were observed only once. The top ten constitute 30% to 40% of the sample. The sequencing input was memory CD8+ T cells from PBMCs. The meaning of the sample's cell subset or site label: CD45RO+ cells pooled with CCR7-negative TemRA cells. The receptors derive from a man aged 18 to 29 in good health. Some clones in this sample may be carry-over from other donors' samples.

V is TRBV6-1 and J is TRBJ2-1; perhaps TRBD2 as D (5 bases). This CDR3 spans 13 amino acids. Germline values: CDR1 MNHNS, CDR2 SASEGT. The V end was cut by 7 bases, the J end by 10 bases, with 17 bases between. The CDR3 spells CASNPPLAGEQFF. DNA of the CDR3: TGTGCCAGCAACCCACCCCTAGCAGGCGAGCAGTTCTTC.

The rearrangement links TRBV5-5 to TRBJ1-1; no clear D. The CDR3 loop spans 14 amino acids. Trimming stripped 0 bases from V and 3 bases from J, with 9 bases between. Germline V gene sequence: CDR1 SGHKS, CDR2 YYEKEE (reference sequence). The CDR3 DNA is TGTGCCAGCAGCTTGGGCGGACGGGACACTGAAGCTTTCTTT. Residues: CASSLGGRDTEAFF.

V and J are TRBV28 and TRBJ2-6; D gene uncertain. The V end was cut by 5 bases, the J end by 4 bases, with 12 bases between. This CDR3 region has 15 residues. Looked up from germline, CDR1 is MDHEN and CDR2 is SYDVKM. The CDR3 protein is CASSNTLEGANVLTF. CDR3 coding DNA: TGTGCCAGCAGTAACACACTGGAAGGGGCCAACGTCCTGACTTTC.